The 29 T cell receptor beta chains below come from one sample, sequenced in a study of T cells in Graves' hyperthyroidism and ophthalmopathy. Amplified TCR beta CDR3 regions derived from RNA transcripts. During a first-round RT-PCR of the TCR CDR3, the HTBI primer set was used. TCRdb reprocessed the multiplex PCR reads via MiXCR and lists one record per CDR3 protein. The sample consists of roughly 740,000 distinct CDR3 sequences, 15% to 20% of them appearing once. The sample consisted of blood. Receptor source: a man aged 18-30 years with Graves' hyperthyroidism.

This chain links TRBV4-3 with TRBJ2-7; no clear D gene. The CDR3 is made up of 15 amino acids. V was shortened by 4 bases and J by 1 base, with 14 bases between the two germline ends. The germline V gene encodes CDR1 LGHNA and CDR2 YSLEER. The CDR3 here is CASSRAGGRSYEQYF. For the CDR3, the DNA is TGCGCCAGCAGCCGTGCAGGTGGCAGATCCTACGAGCAGTACTTC.

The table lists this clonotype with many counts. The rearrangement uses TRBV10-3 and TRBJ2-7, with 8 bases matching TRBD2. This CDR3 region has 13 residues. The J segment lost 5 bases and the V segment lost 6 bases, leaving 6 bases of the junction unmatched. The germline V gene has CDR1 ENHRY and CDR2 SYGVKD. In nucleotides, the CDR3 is TGTGCCATCAGGCCCGGGACTAGGGACGAGCAGTACTTC. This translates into CAIRPGTRDEQYF.

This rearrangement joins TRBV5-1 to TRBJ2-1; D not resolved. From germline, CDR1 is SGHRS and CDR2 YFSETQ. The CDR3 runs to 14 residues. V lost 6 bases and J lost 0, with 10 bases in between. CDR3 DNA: TGCGCCAGCATGTTGGACGGCTCCTACAATGAGCAGTTCTTC. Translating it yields CASMLDGSYNEQFF.

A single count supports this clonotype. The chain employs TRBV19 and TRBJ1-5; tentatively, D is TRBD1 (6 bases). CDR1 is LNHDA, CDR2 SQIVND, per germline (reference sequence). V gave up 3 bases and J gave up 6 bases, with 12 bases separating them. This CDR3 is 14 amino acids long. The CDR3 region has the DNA TGTGCCAGTAGTATTCAGGGGTTCGGTCAGCCCCAGCATTTT. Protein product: CASSIQGFGQPQHF.

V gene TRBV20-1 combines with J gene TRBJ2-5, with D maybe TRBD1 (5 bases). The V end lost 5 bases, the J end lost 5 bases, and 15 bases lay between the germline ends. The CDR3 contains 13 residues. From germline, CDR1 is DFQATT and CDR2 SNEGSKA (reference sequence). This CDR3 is CSAQGGRVETQYF. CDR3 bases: TGCAGTGCTCAAGGCGGCAGGGTGGAGACCCAGTACTTC.

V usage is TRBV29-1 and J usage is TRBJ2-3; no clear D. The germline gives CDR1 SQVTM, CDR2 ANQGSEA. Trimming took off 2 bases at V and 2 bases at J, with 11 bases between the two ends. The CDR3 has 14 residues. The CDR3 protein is CSVELHIFTDTQYF. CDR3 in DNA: TGCAGCGTTGAACTACACATATTCACAGATACGCAGTATTTT.

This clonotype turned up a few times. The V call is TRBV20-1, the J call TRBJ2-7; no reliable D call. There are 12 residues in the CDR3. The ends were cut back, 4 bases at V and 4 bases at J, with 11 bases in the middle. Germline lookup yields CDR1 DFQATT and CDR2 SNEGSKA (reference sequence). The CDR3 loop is CSAMITRYEQYF. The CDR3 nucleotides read TGCAGTGCTATGATCACGCGTTACGAGCAGTACTTC.

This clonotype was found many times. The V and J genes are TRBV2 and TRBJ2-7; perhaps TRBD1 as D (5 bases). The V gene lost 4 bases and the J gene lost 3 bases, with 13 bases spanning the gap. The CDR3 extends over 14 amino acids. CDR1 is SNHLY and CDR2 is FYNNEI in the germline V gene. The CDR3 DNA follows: TGTGCCAGCAGTGGGAGACAGTATATCTACGAGCAGTACTTC. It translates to CASSGRQYIYEQYF.

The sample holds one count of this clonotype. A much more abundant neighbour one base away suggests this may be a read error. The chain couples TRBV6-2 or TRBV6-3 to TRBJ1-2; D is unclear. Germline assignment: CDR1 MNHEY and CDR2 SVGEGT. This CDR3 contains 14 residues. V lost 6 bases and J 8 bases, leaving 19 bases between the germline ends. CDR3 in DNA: TGTGCCAGCAGCCACCTTGAGACATGGAGCGGCTACACCTTC. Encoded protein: CASSHLETWSGYTF.

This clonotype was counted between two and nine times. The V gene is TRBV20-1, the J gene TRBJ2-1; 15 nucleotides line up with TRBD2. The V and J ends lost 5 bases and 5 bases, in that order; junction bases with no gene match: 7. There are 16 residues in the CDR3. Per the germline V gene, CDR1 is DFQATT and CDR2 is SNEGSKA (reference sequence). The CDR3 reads CSAPGLAGGQDNEQFF. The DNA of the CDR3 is TGCAGTGCTCCTGGACTAGCGGGAGGGCAGGACAATGAGCAGTTCTTC.

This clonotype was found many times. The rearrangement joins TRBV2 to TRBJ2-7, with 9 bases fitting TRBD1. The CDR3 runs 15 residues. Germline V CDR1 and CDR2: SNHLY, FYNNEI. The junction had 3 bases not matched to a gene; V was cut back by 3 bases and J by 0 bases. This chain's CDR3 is CASSDRDRVSYEQYF. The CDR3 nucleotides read TGTGCCAGCAGTGACAGGGACAGGGTCTCCTACGAGCAGTACTTC.

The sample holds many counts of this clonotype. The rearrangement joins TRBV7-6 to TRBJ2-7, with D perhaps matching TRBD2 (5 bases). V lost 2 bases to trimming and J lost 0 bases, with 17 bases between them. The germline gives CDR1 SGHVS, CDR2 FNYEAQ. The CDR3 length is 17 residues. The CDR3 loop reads CASSLINRGPSSYEQYF. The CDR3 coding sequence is TGTGCCAGCAGCTTAATCAATCGCGGGCCGAGCTCCTACGAGCAGTACTTC.

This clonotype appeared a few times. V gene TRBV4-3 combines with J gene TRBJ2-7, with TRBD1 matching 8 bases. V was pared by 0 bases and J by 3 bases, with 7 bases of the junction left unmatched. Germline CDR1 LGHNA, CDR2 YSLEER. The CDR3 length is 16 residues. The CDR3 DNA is TGCGCCAGCAGCCAAGAAACAGGACAGGGATTCTACGAGCAGTACTTC. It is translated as CASSQETGQGFYEQYF.

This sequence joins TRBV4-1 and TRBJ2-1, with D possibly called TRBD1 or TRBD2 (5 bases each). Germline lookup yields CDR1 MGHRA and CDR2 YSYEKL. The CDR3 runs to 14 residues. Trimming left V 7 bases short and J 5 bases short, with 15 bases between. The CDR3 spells CASTGIPGDNEQFF. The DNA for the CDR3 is TGCGCCAGCACAGGGATCCCCGGGGACAATGAGCAGTTCTTC.

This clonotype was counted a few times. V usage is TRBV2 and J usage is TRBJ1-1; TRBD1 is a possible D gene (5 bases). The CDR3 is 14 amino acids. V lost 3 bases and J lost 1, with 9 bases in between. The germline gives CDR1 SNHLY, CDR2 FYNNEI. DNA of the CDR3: TGTGCCAGCAGTGATTACAGGTGGAACACTGAAGCTTTCTTT. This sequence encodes CASSDYRWNTEAFF.

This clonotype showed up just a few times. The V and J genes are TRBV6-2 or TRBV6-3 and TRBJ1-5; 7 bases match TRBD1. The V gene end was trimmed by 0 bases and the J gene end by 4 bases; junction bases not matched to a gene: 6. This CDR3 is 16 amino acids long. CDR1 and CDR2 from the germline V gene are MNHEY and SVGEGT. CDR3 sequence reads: CASSYSLRDRNQPQHF. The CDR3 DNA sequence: TGTGCCAGCAGTTACTCTCTCCGGGACAGAAATCAGCCCCAGCATTTT.

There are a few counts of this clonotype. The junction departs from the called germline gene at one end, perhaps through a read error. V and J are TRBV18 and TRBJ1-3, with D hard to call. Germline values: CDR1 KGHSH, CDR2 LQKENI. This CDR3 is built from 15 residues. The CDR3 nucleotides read TGTGCCAGCTCACCCTTCGACGGCGGTGGAAGCACCATATATTTT. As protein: CASSPFDGGGSTIYF.

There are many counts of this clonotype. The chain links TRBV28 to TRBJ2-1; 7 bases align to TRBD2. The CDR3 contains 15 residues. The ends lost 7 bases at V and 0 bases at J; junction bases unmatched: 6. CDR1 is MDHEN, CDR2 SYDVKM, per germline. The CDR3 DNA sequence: TGTGCCAGCATCATCGGCGGGGGCTCCTACAATGAGCAGTTCTTC. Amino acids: CASIIGGGSYNEQFF.

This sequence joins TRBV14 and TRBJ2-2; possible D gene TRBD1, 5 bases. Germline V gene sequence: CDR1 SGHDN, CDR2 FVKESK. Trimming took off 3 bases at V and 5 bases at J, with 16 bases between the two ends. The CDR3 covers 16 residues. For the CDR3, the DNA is TGTGCCAGCAGCCACCTGGCAGGGCTCGGGACCGGGGAGCTGTTTTTT. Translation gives CASSHLAGLGTGELFF.

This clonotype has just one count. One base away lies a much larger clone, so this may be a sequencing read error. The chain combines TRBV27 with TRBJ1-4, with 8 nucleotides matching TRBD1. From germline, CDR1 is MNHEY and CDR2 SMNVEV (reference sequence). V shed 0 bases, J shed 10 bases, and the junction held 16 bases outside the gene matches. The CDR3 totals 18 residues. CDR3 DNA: TGTGCCAGCAGTTTATCGTTCGGACAGGGATTGTTAGATGGAAAACTGTTTTTT. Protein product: CASSLSFGQGLLDGKLFF. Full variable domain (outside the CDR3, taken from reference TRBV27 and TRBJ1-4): EAQVTQNPRYLITVTGKKLTVTCSQNMNHEYMSWYRQDPGLGLRQIYYSMNVEVTDKGDVPEGYKVSRKEKRNFPLILESPSPNQTSLYFCASSLSFGQGLLDGKLFFGSGTQLSVL.

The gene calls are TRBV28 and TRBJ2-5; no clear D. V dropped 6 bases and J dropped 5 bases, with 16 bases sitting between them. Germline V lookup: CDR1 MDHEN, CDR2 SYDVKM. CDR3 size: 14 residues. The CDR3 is CASSPLTESETQYF. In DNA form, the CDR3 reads TGTGCCAGCAGCCCCCTGACGGAGTCTGAGACCCAGTACTTC.

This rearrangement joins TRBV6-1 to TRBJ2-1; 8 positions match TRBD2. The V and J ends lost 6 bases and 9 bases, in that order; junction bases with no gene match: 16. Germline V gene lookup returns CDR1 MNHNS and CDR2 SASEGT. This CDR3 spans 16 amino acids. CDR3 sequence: CASRDLTGTRTFEQFF. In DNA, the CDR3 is TGTGCCAGCAGAGATTTAACCGGGACTAGGACTTTTGAGCAGTTCTTC.

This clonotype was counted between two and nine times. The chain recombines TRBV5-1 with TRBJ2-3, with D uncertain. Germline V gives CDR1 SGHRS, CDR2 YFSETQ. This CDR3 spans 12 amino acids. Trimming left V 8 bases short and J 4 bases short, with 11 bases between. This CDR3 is CASRVYADTQYF. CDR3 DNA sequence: TGCGCCAGTAGGGTCTACGCAGATACGCAGTATTTT.

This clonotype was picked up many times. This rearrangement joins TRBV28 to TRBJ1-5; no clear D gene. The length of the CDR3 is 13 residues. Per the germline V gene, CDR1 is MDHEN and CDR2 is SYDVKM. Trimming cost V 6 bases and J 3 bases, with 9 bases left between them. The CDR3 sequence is CASSPRLNQPQHF. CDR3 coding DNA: TGTGCCAGCAGCCCGAGACTCAATCAGCCCCAGCATTTT.

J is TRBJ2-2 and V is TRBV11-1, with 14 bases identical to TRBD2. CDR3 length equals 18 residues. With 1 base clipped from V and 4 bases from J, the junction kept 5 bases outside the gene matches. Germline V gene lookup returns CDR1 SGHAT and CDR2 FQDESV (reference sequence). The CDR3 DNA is TGTGCCAGCAGCTTAGAGGGACTAGCGGGAGCGGTCACCGGGGAGCTGTTTTTT. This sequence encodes CASSLEGLAGAVTGELFF.

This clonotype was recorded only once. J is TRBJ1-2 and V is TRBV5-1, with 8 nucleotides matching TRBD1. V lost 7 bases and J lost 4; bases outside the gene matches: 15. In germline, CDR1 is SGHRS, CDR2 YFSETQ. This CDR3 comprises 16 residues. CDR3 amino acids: CASGDIRGPNSYGYTF. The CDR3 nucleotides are TGCGCCAGCGGCGACATCAGGGGGCCTAACTCCTATGGCTACACCTTC.

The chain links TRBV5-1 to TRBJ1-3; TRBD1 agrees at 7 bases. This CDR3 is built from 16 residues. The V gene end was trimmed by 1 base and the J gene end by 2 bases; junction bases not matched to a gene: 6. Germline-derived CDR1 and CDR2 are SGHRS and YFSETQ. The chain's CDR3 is CASSLKGAWTGNTIYF. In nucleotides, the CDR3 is TGCGCCAGCAGCTTGAAGGGGGCCTGGACTGGAAACACCATATATTTT. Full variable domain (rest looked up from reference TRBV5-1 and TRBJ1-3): KAGVTQTPRYLIKTRGQQVTLSCSPISGHRSVSWYQQTPGQGLQFLFEYFSETQRNKGNFPGRFSGRQFSNSRSEMNVSTLELGDSALYLCASSLKGAWTGNTIYFGEGSWLTVV.

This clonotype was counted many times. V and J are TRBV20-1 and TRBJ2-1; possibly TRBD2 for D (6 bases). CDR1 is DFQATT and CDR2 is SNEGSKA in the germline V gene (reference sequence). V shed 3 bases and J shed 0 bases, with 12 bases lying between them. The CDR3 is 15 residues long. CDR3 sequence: CSASGGRSSYNEQFF. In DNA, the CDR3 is TGCAGTGCTAGTGGGGGGAGGAGCTCCTACAATGAGCAGTTCTTC.

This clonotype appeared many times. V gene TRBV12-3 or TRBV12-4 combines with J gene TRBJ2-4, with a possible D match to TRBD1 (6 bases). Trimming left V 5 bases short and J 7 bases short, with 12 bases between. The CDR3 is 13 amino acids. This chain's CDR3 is CASSEQGRNIQYF. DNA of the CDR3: TGTGCCAGCAGTGAACAGGGCCGTAACATTCAGTACTTC.